The 29 T cell receptor beta chains presented below share a single source sample, sequenced in a study of T cell repertoires in cytomegalovirus infection. These receptors lack a known antigen. TCRdb called the reads again in MiXCR, with one record for every CDR3 protein. The sample comprises under 150,000 distinct CDR3 sequences, about 33% of which are singletons, and more than 35% rests with the top ten. The starting material was CD8+ T cells from cultured PBMCs, obtained from culture after CMV antigen stimulation. These receptors were collected from a human donor in good health (CMV status not recorded). Some clones in this sample may be carry-over from other donors' samples.

The table lists this clonotype with a count of one. The V and J genes are TRBV9 and TRBJ2-4, with D perhaps matching TRBD1 (5 bases). Deletions cut 2 bases from V and 8 bases from J, with 23 bases between. Germline-derived CDR1 and CDR2 are SGDLS and YYNGEE. This CDR3 has 17 amino acids. CDR3 residues: CASSVKDTGESWDIQYF. The CDR3, as DNA: TGTGCCAGCAGCGTTAAAGATACAGGCGAATCTTGGGACATTCAGTACTTC.

The V and J genes are TRBV5-5 and TRBJ2-7; weak D call: TRBD2 (5 bases). Trimming cost V 0 bases and J 3 bases, with 10 bases left between them. The length of the CDR3 is 14 residues. Germline CDR1 and CDR2: SGHKS and YYEKEE (reference sequence). This CDR3 reads CASSLGVAGYEQYF. The DNA of the CDR3 is TGTGCCAGCAGCTTGGGGGTCGCGGGCTACGAGCAGTACTTC. Full variable domain (missing parts from reference TRBV5-5 and TRBJ2-7): DAGVTQSPTHLIKTRGQQVTLRCSPISGHKSVSWYQQVLGQGPQFIFQYYEKEERGRGNFPDRFSARQFPNYSSELNVNALLLGDSALYLCASSLGVAGYEQYFGPGTRLTVT.

The gene calls are TRBV29-1 and TRBJ2-7, with D hard to call. Germline loops: CDR1 SQVTM, CDR2 ANQGSEA. The CDR3 is 13 residues long. Deletions cut 6 bases from V and 0 bases from J, with 12 bases between. CDR3 protein: CSVLGGPSYEQYF. CDR3 sequence (DNA): TGCAGCGTCCTTGGTGGGCCCTCCTACGAGCAGTACTTC.

The V call is TRBV7-2, the J call TRBJ1-2; D might be TRBD1 (6 bases). Germline V gene sequence: CDR1 SGHTA, CDR2 FQGNSA. The CDR3 loop spans 13 amino acids. With 3 bases removed from V and 6 bases from J, the gap between germline ends came to 11 bases. The CDR3 sequence is CASSLGRQDGYTF. The CDR3 coding sequence is TGTGCCAGCAGCTTGGGACGACAGGATGGCTACACCTTC.

There are a few counts of this clonotype. The rearrangement joins TRBV7-3 to TRBJ2-3; the match to TRBD1 covers 8 bases. The germline V gene has CDR1 SGHTA and CDR2 FQGTGA. Germline trimming cut 3 bases from V and 5 bases from J; bases unmatched to any gene: 7. The length of the CDR3 is 15 residues. The DNA for the CDR3 is TGTGCCAGCAGCTTGGGACAGGAACTGGGAGATACGCAGTATTTT. Translating it yields CASSLGQELGDTQYF.

This clonotype has just a few counts. The chain has TRBV7-8 and TRBJ1-1; no definite D call. Per the germline V gene, CDR1 is SGHVS and CDR2 is FQNEAQ. This CDR3 region has 14 residues. The germline V and J ends were trimmed by 4 bases and 3 bases, with 12 bases remaining between them. The CDR3 loop is CASSSSAGYTEAFF. The CDR3 DNA follows: TGTGCCAGCAGCTCCTCCGCGGGGTACACTGAAGCTTTCTTT.

The chain couples TRBV6-4 to TRBJ1-5; 8 nucleotides match TRBD1. CDR1 and CDR2 from the germline V gene are MRHNA and SNTAGT. The CDR3 extends over 19 amino acids. V was pared by 0 bases and J by 3 bases, with 13 bases of the junction left unmatched. This chain's CDR3 is CASSDSRVSGQGDNQPQHF. The CDR3 nucleotides are TGTGCCAGCAGTGACTCGAGAGTGTCAGGACAGGGAGACAATCAGCCCCAGCATTTT.

This clonotype was observed many times. This chain connects TRBV11-3 to TRBJ2-7, with D possibly being TRBD1 or TRBD2 (5 bases each). This CDR3 region has 12 residues. V shed 5 bases and J shed 13 bases, with 18 bases lying between them. The germline V gene has CDR1 SGHNT and CDR2 YENEEA. CDR3 sequence (DNA): TGTGCCAGCAGCCCACGGGACGGAGAGGTATACTTC. Translated, it gives CASSPRDGEVYF. Variable domain in full (rest from reference TRBV11-3 and TRBJ2-7): EAGVVQSPRYKIIEKKQPVAFWCNPISGHNTLYWYLQNLGQGPELLIRYENEEAVDDSQLPKDRFSAERLKGVDSTLKIQPAELGDSAVYLCASSPRDGEVYFGPGTRLTVT.

This clonotype was counted a single time. Here the CDR3 omits its conserved ending phenylalanine or tryptophan, so a read error is the likely source. The chain has TRBV7-6 and TRBJ2-7, with TRBD2 matching 7 bases. The CDR3 extends over 15 amino acids. J lost 4 bases, V lost 3 bases, and 9 bases had no gene match. Germline loops: CDR1 SGHVS, CDR2 FNYEAQ. The CDR3 DNA reads TGTGCCAGCAGCTTGGGGGGGTCAGGAAGATACGAGCAGTACTCC. It is translated as CASSLGGSGRYEQYS.

This clonotype was counted between two and nine times. This sequence joins TRBV7-2 and TRBJ2-1, with 11 positions matching TRBD2. Looked up from germline, CDR1 is SGHTA and CDR2 is FQGNSA. With V trimmed by 1 base and J by 9 bases, 8 bases remained unmatched. This CDR3 comprises 16 residues. CDR3 in DNA: TGTGCCAGCAGCTTAGGGGTAGCGGGGGGGCCGGGTGAGCAGTTCTTC. Translation gives CASSLGVAGGPGEQFF. The variable domain in full, with the rest retrieved from reference TRBV7-2 and TRBJ2-1, is GAGVSQSPSNKVTEKGKDVELRCDPISGHTALYWYRQSLGQGLEFLIYFQGNSAPDKSGLPSDRFSAERTGGSVSTLTIQRTQQEDSAVYLCASSLGVAGGPGEQFFGPGTRLTVL.

The chain recombines TRBV7-9 with TRBJ2-1; 8 bases agree with TRBD2. Germline V gene sequence: CDR1 SEHNR, CDR2 FQNEAQ (reference sequence). The CDR3 consists of 15 residues. V lost 1 base, J lost 6 bases, and 5 bases stayed unmatched. The CDR3 sequence is CASSLGAGGSNEQFF. The CDR3 nucleotides are TGTGCCAGCAGCTTAGGTGCGGGGGGATCCAATGAGCAGTTCTTC. Variable domain in full (rest from reference TRBV7-9 and TRBJ2-1): DTGVSQNPRHKITKRGQNVTFRCDPISEHNRLYWYRQTLGQGPEFLTYFQNEAQLEKSRLLSDRFSAERPKGSFSTLEIQRTEQGDSAMYLCASSLGAGGSNEQFFGPGTRLTVL.

The chain links TRBV6-5 to TRBJ1-2; weak D call: TRBD1 (5 bases). V lost 1 base to trimming and J lost 4 bases, with 16 bases between them. This CDR3 has 16 residues. Germline V gives CDR1 MNHEY, CDR2 SVGAGI. The CDR3 DNA follows: TGTGCCAGCAGTTACTTGGTTCGTGGGGGATCCTATGGCTACACCTTC. This gives the protein CASSYLVRGGSYGYTF.

The genes are TRBV27 and TRBJ2-1, with no clear D. The CDR3 runs to 15 residues. CDR1 is MNHEY and CDR2 is SMNVEV in the germline V gene (reference sequence). Trimming shortened V by 3 bases and J by 7 bases, and 16 bases separated the two germline ends. The CDR3 DNA reads TGTGCCAGCAGTTTCGCTTTGAGGAGCTGGAATGAGCAGTTCTTC. It translates to CASSFALRSWNEQFF.

This clonotype was picked up many times. The gene calls are TRBV19 and TRBJ1-5, with 8 bases fitting TRBD1. The CDR3 covers 15 residues. After removal of 0 bases from V and 6 bases from J, the junction contained 4 bases not matched to a gene. Germline V gene data show CDR1 as LNHDA and CDR2 as SQIVND (reference sequence). This CDR3 is CASSIDGQGFQPQHF. CDR3 DNA sequence: TGTGCCAGTAGTATAGACGGACAGGGCTTTCAGCCCCAGCATTTT.

This clonotype was counted a few times. The CDR3 protein is CASFPGPDMSYTF. The CDR3 DNA is TGTGCCAGCTTCCCGGGGCCGGACATGAGCTACACCTTC. The rearrangement joins TRBV6-1 to TRBJ1-2; D is perhaps TRBD1 (5 bases). The V gene's germline CDR1 is MNHNS and CDR2 SASEGT. The CDR3 runs to 13 residues. V dropped 8 bases and J dropped 9 bases, with 19 bases sitting between them.

V usage is TRBV6-1 and J usage is TRBJ2-7; TRBD1 matches 9 bases. The ends lost 9 bases at V and 9 bases at J; junction bases unmatched: 24. The CDR3 covers 17 residues. CDR1 and CDR2 from the germline V gene are MNHNS and SASEGT. In DNA form, the CDR3 reads TGTGCCAGTCCGGGACAGGGAAAAGATGAGGTCCTATCCGGGCAGTACTTC. Protein sequence: CASPGQGKDEVLSGQYF.

This chain joins TRBV2 and TRBJ2-5, with 7 nucleotides matching TRBD1. The CDR3 consists of 14 residues. J was trimmed by 0 bases and V by 7 bases; bases with no gene match: 5. Germline V lookup: CDR1 SNHLY, CDR2 FYNNEI. Here the CDR3 reads CASIPDRNQETQYF. The CDR3 bases are TGTGCCAGCATTCCGGACAGGAACCAAGAGACCCAGTACTTC.

The chain couples TRBV7-4 to TRBJ2-3, with D possibly TRBD1 on 5 matching bases. Deletions cut 5 bases from V and 10 bases from J, with 22 bases between. CDR1 is SGHVT and CDR2 is SQSDAQ in the germline V gene. The CDR3 contains 15 residues. The CDR3 sequence is CASSPPDQGSRAQYF. The CDR3 nucleotides are TGTGCCAGCAGCCCTCCTGATCAGGGTTCCAGGGCGCAGTATTTT.

The chain uses TRBV4-1 and TRBJ2-7, with D tentatively TRBD2 (6 bases). V lost 2 bases to trimming and J lost 0 bases, with 14 bases between them. Germline-derived CDR1 and CDR2 are MGHRA and YSYEKL. This CDR3 is 16 amino acids long. The CDR3 sequence is CASSQSGTGDSYEQYF. The CDR3 DNA follows: TGCGCCAGCAGCCAATCTGGCACGGGGGACTCCTACGAGCAGTACTTC.

This chain uses TRBV6-5 with TRBJ2-1; no definite D call. The CDR3 extends over 16 amino acids. Germline V gene data show CDR1 as MNHEY and CDR2 as SVGAGI. Trimming shortened V by 2 bases and J by 4 bases, and 15 bases separated the two germline ends. CDR3 sequence reads: CASSYGSDILYNEQFF. The DNA of the CDR3 is TGTGCCAGCAGTTACGGGTCAGACATCTTATACAATGAGCAGTTCTTC.

The chain is built from TRBV2 and TRBJ2-2; 9 bases are a match to TRBD1. Germline V lookup: CDR1 SNHLY, CDR2 FYNNEI. There are 17 residues in the CDR3. With V trimmed by 5 bases and J by 0 bases, 7 bases remained unmatched. CDR3 sequence reads: CASSWDRVFANTGELFF. The CDR3 coding sequence is TGTGCCAGCAGTTGGGACAGGGTCTTCGCGAACACCGGGGAGCTGTTTTTT.

With respect to this clonotype: The missing conserved phenylalanine or tryptophan at the end of this CDR3 makes a read error likely. No DNA is shown, since the ends of the CDR3 on it are uncertain; the CDR3 is the one TCRdb lists. The V gene is TRBV19, the J gene TRBJ2-7; TRBD2 is taken as the D call from the table, unchecked against the DNA. A total of 15 residues make up the CDR3, ends included. Germline V gene sequence: CDR1 LNHDA, CDR2 SQIVND (reference sequence). CDR3 residues: CASSIALWQGPFSVA.

In this sample, this clonotype turned up many times. The chain couples TRBV6-1 to TRBJ2-1, with 7 bases lining up with TRBD2. The V gene's germline CDR1 is MNHNS and CDR2 SASEGT. The CDR3 is made up of 14 amino acids. The V gene end was trimmed by 6 bases and the J gene end by 3 bases; junction bases not matched to a gene: 5. DNA for the CDR3: TGTGCCAGCAGCCCTGGGGGGGGCTACAATGAGCAGTTCTTC. This translates into CASSPGGGYNEQFF.

V and J are TRBV23-1 and TRBJ2-2; D unclear. TRBV23-1 carries the ORF label, with uncertain function. This CDR3 is built from 11 residues. Deletions cut 8 bases from V and 7 bases from J, with 8 bases between. CDR3 loop: CASPPSGELFF. The CDR3 coding sequence is TGCGCCAGCCCCCCTAGCGGGGAGCTGTTTTTT.

This clonotype has a count of ten or more. The chain uses TRBV7-6 and TRBJ2-3; tentative D call: TRBD2 (6 bases). This CDR3 has 17 amino acids. In germline, CDR1 is SGHVS, CDR2 FNYEAQ. V lost 0 bases and J 2 bases, leaving 15 bases between the germline ends. The CDR3 here is CASSLAYQGRFTDTQYF. CDR3 nucleotide sequence: TGTGCCAGCAGCTTAGCTTATCAAGGGAGGTTCACAGATACGCAGTATTTT.

Only a few counts were recorded for this clonotype. This chain joins TRBV28 and TRBJ2-2; TRBD2 is a possible D gene (6 bases). The CDR3 has 15 amino acids. V was shortened by 6 bases and J by 6 bases, with 17 bases between the two germline ends. The V gene's germline CDR1 is MDHEN and CDR2 SYDVKM. CDR3 in DNA: TGTGCCAGCAGCCTAGCGTGGGGATGGGCCGGGGAGCTGTTTTTT. Translating gives CASSLAWGWAGELFF.

This clonotype was seen repeatedly, ten times or more. The chain couples TRBV6-2 or TRBV6-3 to TRBJ2-7, with 11 bases fitting TRBD2. The CDR3 totals 14 residues. Germline V gene data show CDR1 as MNHEY and CDR2 as SVGEGT. The V and J ends lost 7 bases and 5 bases, in that order; junction bases with no gene match: 7. The CDR3 DNA sequence: TGTGCCAGCACCCGACTAGCGGGGTATGACGAGCAGTACTTC. Protein sequence: CASTRLAGYDEQYF.

The chain uses TRBV12-5 and TRBJ2-3; 10 nucleotides match TRBD1. V lost 5 bases, J lost 4 bases, and 6 bases stayed unmatched. The CDR3 extends over 15 amino acids. Germline lookup yields CDR1 LGHNT and CDR2 FRNRAP. CDR3 nucleotides: TGTGCTAGTGGTCATGGACAGGGGGTGGCAGATACGCAGTATTTT. This gives the protein CASGHGQGVADTQYF. Supplemented by reference TRBV12-5 and TRBJ2-3, the full variable domain reads DARVTQTPRHKVTEMGQEVTMRCQPILGHNTVFWYRQTMMQGLELLAYFRNRAPLDDSGMPKDRFSAEMPDATLATLKIQPSEPRDSAVYFCASGHGQGVADTQYFGPGTRLTVL.

This clonotype occurred a few times. The CDR3 DNA is TGTGCCAGCAGCTTGACCGATGAGCAGTTCTTC. Its translation is CASSLTDEQFF. J is TRBJ2-1 and V is TRBV7-8; D not resolved. The germline V and J ends were trimmed by 3 bases and 8 bases, with 5 bases remaining between them. From germline, CDR1 is SGHVS and CDR2 FQNEAQ. This CDR3 is built from 11 residues.